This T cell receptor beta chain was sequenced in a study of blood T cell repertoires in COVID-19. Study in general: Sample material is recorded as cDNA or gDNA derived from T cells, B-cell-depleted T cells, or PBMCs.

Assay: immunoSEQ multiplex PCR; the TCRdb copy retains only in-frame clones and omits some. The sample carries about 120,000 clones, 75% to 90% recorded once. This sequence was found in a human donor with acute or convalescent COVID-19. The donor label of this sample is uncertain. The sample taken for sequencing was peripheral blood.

The CDR3 loop reads CASSINWGGTDTQYF. Written as DNA, the CDR3 is TGTGCCAGCAGCATTAACTGGGGGGGCACAGATACGCAGTATTTT. The chain employs TRBV7-3 and TRBJ2-3, with a tentative D call TRBD2 (6 bases). Germline V CDR1 and CDR2: SGHTA, FQGTGA. This CDR3 comprises 15 residues. Trimming took 5 bases from V and 1 from J, leaving 13 bases between them.